Listed below are T cell receptor beta chains from one sample, sequenced in a study of T cell responses to AZD1222 COVID-19 vaccine. Using immunoSEQ multiplex PCR, the repertoire was profiled, and TCRdb retains in-frame clones only, with some absent. Altogether about 130,000 clones are present, 70% to 90% being singletons, with the ten largest covering 4.2%. The specimen comprised peripheral blood, sampled on day 0 of AZD1222 vaccination. The receptor source for this set is an adult in good health. Each CDR3 is given with its conserved first and last residue. D genes are given only for firm matches.

J: TRBJ1-1
D: TRBD1
V: TRBV2
CDR3: CASSGGTANTEAFF

J: TRBJ2-4
D: -
V: TRBV5-1
CDR3: CASSLGIQGNIQYF

J: TRBJ2-3
D: TRBD1
V: TRBV10-3
CDR3: CATRTGGSTDTQYF

J: TRBJ1-2
D: -
V: TRBV30
CDR3: CACTLGDYGYTF

J: TRBJ1-2
D: -
V: TRBV7-2
CDR3: CASSQTPGRDTF

J: TRBJ2-7
D: TRBD2
V: TRBV5-5
CDR3: CASSFSGRGYEQYF

J: TRBJ2-1
D: -
V: TRBV4-3
CDR3: CASSQGDAYNEQFF

J: TRBJ2-4
D: TRBD2
V: TRBV5-1
CDR3: CASSLLRGGLGKNIQYF

J: TRBJ2-3
D: -
V: TRBV4-3
CDR3: CASSQGIAVGNTQYF

J: TRBJ1-2
D: -
V: TRBV3-1/TRBV3-2
CDR3: CASSQTWDPGDGYTF

J: TRBJ2-5
D: TRBD2
V: TRBV7-6
CDR3: CASSSRTSGEETQYF

J: TRBJ2-7
D: TRBD2
V: TRBV29-1
CDR3: CSAGRGGYEQYF

J: TRBJ2-1
D: -
V: TRBV19
CDR3: CASSADGSYNEQFF

J: TRBJ1-1
D: TRBD1
V: TRBV28
CDR3: CASSLRGQGPNTEAFF

J: TRBJ2-5
D: TRBD2
V: TRBV3-1/TRBV3-2
CDR3: CASSQMREIGETQYF

J: TRBJ1-2
D: TRBD1
V: TRBV7-9
CDR3: CASSLGQGGGYTF

J: TRBJ2-1
D: TRBD1
V: TRBV19
CDR3: CASSQDRTYNEQFF

J: TRBJ2-6
D: TRBD1
V: TRBV18
CDR3: CASSPLPGQGTGANVLTF

J: TRBJ1-6
D: -
V: TRBV19
CDR3: CASRMGTTNNSPLHF

J: TRBJ2-7
D: -
V: TRBV19
CDR3: CATRRARGSYEQYF

J: TRBJ1-3
D: TRBD1
V: TRBV5-4
CDR3: CASSLRTGTGDTIYF

J: TRBJ1-1
D: -
V: TRBV28
CDR3: CATRKGTLTAGEAFF

J: TRBJ2-3
D: -
V: TRBV7-2
CDR3: CASRTGGGDTQYF

J: TRBJ2-3
D: TRBD2
V: TRBV24-1
CDR3: CATSDSSWASGRADTQYF

J: TRBJ2-2
D: TRBD2
V: TRBV19
CDR3: CASSSFSGTLDTGELFF

J: TRBJ2-3
D: -
V: TRBV28
CDR3: CASTSSARDLDTQYF

J: TRBJ2-1
D: -
V: TRBV28
CDR3: CASSPGHLRDEQFF

J: TRBJ1-3
D: -
V: TRBV9
CDR3: CASSASVGFSGNTIYF

J: TRBJ1-3
D: -
V: TRBV28
CDR3: CASSLQGALGNTIYF